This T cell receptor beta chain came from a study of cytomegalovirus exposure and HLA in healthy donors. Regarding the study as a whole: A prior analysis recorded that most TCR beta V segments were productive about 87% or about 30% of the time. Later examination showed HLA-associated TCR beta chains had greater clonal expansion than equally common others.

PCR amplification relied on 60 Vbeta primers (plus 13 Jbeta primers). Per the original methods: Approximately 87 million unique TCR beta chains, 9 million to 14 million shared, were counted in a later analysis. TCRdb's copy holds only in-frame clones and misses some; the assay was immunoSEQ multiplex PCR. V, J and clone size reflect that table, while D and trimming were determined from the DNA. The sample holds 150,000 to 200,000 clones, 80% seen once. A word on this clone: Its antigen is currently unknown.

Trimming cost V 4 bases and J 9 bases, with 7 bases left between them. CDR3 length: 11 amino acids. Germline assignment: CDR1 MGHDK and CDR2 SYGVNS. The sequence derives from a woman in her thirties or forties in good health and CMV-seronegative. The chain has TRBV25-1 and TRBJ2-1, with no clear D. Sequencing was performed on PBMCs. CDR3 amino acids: CASSVGFEQFF. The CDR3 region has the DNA TGTGCCAGCAGTGTCGGGTTTGAGCAGTTCTTC.